The 19 T cell receptor beta chains reported below all come from one sample, sequenced in a study of shared clonotypes between healthy human individuals. The naive CD8 fraction comprised CD45RO-negative cells positively selected for CCR7 and excluded terminally differentiated effector memory CD45RA+ cells. Only in-frame clones appear in the TCRdb table, and some are missing; sequencing was by immunoSEQ multiplex PCR. The table has approximately 740,000 clones, approximately 92% seen once; the top ten hold approximately 25%. Sequences were obtained from naive CD8+ T cells sorted from blood. The receptors shown here come from a man aged 25-45 years in good health.

The chain has TRBV19 and TRBJ2-7; D ambiguous. The CDR3 has 15 amino acids. CDR1 and CDR2 (germline): LNHDA, SQIVND (reference sequence). V lost 5 bases and J lost 4, with 18 bases in between. Written as DNA, the CDR3 is TGTGCCAGTAGTGGTTCCAGGATCTCGCCATACGAGCAGTACTTC. Protein product: CASSGSRISPYEQYF.

The chain is built from TRBV7-9 and TRBJ2-5; 7 bases are shared with TRBD2. The germline V gene encodes CDR1 SEHNR and CDR2 FQNEAQ (reference sequence). This CDR3 spans 14 amino acids. The trim removed 1 base at V and 7 bases at J, leaving 6 bases unmatched. The CDR3 region is CASSLDGLDMTQYF. CDR3 DNA sequence: TGTGCCAGCAGCTTAGATGGACTAGACATGACCCAGTACTTC.

This clone was observed once. The chain is built from TRBV5-8 and TRBJ2-7; D gene ambiguous. The V end lost 4 bases, the J end lost 2 bases, and 16 bases lay between the germline ends. Germline-derived CDR1 and CDR2 are SGHTS and YDEGEE. The CDR3 consists of 15 residues. This CDR3 is CASSPYSGETYEQYF. The DNA of the CDR3 is TGTGCCAGCAGCCCCTATTCTGGAGAAACCTACGAGCAGTACTTC.

This chain joins TRBV5-5 and TRBJ1-4; D is uncertain. CDR1 and CDR2 from the germline V gene are SGHKS and YYEKEE (reference sequence). The CDR3 totals 14 residues. V dropped 1 base and J dropped 1 base, with 5 bases sitting between them. In DNA form, the CDR3 reads TGTGCCAGCAGCTTGTGGGAAACTAATGAAAAACTGTTTTTT. Its protein is CASSLWETNEKLFF.

The rearrangement joins TRBV6-1 to TRBJ2-7; 11 bases fit TRBD1. There are 16 residues in the CDR3. In germline, CDR1 is MNHNS, CDR2 SASEGT. Trimming took 3 bases from V and 5 from J; bases not matched to a gene: 9. In DNA form, the CDR3 reads TGTGCCAGCAGTGATCCGCCCGGGACAGGGGGGAACGAGCAGTACTTC. It is translated as CASSDPPGTGGNEQYF.

The chain combines TRBV6-1 with TRBJ2-5; D may be TRBD2 (5 bases). The germline CDR1 and CDR2 sequences are MNHNS and SASEGT. V lost 8 bases to trimming and J lost 5 bases, with 21 bases between them. The CDR3 extends over 15 amino acids. In DNA, the CDR3 is TGTGCCAGCCGAAGGATTCGGACGGGCGGGGAGACCCAGTACTTC. Translated, it gives CASRRIRTGGETQYF.

This chain links TRBV11-3 with TRBJ2-1; the D is unclear. The CDR3 is 12 residues long. Trimming shortened V by 4 bases and J by 9 bases, and 10 bases separated the two germline ends. Germline V gives CDR1 SGHNT, CDR2 YENEEA. Here the CDR3 reads CASSSAAREQFF. Written as DNA, the CDR3 is TGTGCCAGCAGCTCGGCAGCCCGTGAGCAGTTCTTC. The variable domain in full, completed from reference TRBV11-3 and TRBJ2-1, reads EAGVVQSPRYKIIEKKQPVAFWCNPISGHNTLYWYLQNLGQGPELLIRYENEEAVDDSQLPKDRFSAERLKGVDSTLKIQPAELGDSAVYLCASSSAAREQFFGPGTRLTVL.

V gene TRBV13 combines with J gene TRBJ2-7; D is possibly TRBD1 (6 bases). The CDR3 length is 12 residues. Germline V gene sequence: CDR1 PRHDT, CDR2 FYEKMQ (reference sequence). Trimming took off 3 bases at V and 10 bases at J, with 13 bases between the two ends. The CDR3 nucleotides read TGTGCCAGCAGCTTTGTAAAGGGGGTCCAGTACTTC. Its protein product is CASSFVKGVQYF.

This sequence joins TRBV7-3 and TRBJ2-1; 8 bases are shared with TRBD1. V lost 1 base to trimming and J lost 6 bases; unmatched junction nucleotides: 5. This CDR3 has 15 residues. Germline assignment: CDR1 SGHTA and CDR2 FQGTGA. This CDR3 reads CASSLITGGPNEQFF. The CDR3 DNA is TGTGCCAGCAGCTTAATCACAGGGGGTCCCAATGAGCAGTTCTTC.

The chain recombines TRBV29-1 with TRBJ1-4; 7 bases fit TRBD1. This CDR3 spans 17 amino acids. V trimming: 4 bases; J trimming: 0 bases; junction bases outside the gene matches: 11. Germline V CDR1 and CDR2: SQVTM, ANQGSEA. As DNA, the CDR3 is TGCAGCGTTGTGATACGTTCCGGACAGGCAACTAATGAAAAACTGTTTTTT. It translates to CSVVIRSGQATNEKLFF.

The chain recombines TRBV29-1 with TRBJ2-1; TRBD2 matches at 12 bases. This CDR3 is 13 amino acids long. V dropped 4 bases and J dropped 8; count of bases not matched to a gene: 3. The germline V gene has CDR1 SQVTM and CDR2 ANQGSEA. The CDR3 sequence is CSVVGLAGDEQFF. CDR3 DNA: TGCAGCGTTGTGGGACTAGCGGGCGATGAGCAGTTCTTC.

In regard to this clone: Other DNA sequences of this sample code for an identical CDR3. The chain recombines TRBV28 with TRBJ2-7; no definite D call. Trimming removed 7 bases at V and 0 bases at J, with 4 bases between. Germline assignment: CDR1 MDHEN and CDR2 SYDVKM. The CDR3 is made up of 11 amino acids. CDR3 coding DNA: TGTGCCAGCACCGACTCCTACGAGCAGTACTTC. The encoded protein is CASTDSYEQYF.

V is TRBV30 and J is TRBJ2-7, with 9 bases aligning to TRBD1. There are 13 residues in the CDR3. V gave up 0 bases and J gave up 6 bases; unmatched junction bases: 3. The germline V gene has CDR1 GTSNPN and CDR2 SVGIG (reference sequence). Here the CDR3 DNA reads TGTGCCTGGAGTGTAATGACAGGGGGCGAGCAGTACTTC. Encoded protein: CAWSVMTGGEQYF.

V usage is TRBV27 and J usage is TRBJ2-3; possibly TRBD1 or TRBD2 for D (5 bases each). This CDR3 region has 16 residues. Germline assignment: CDR1 MNHEY and CDR2 SMNVEV (reference sequence). The V gene lost 5 bases and the J gene lost 4 bases, with 19 bases spanning the gap. CDR3 in amino acids: CASSTGTAQGPDTQYF. CDR3 sequence (DNA): TGTGCCAGCAGTACCGGGACCGCCCAAGGTCCAGATACGCAGTATTTT.

As regards this clone: The same CDR3 can be traced to other DNA sequences in this sample. The chain couples TRBV2 to TRBJ2-5; D is possibly TRBD1 (5 bases). The CDR3 covers 10 residues. Per germline, CDR1 SNHLY and CDR2 FYNNEI. Trimming pared 8 bases from V and 4 bases from J, leaving 5 bases between. This chain's CDR3 is CASQGETQYF. The CDR3, as DNA: TGTGCCAGCCAGGGAGAGACCCAGTACTTC. The full variable domain, with the rest looked up from reference TRBV2 and TRBJ2-5, is EPEVTQTPSHQVTQMGQEVILRCVPISNHLYFYWYRQILGQKVEFLVSFYNNEISEKSEIFDDQFSVERPDGSNFTLKIRSTKLEDSAMYFCASQGETQYFGPGTRLLVL.

The CDR3 sequence is CASTPTGNYGYTF. The CDR3, as DNA: TGCGCCAGCACCCCGACAGGGAACTATGGCTACACCTTC. The V gene is TRBV10-2, the J gene TRBJ1-2; 7 nucleotides match TRBD1. The V and J ends lost 7 bases and 2 bases, in that order; junction bases with no gene match: 4. Germline-derived CDR1 and CDR2 are WSHSY and SAAADI. The CDR3 is made up of 13 amino acids.

The rearrangement uses TRBV13 and TRBJ2-3; D assignment may be TRBD1 or TRBD2 (5 bases each). V was clipped by 5 bases and J by 0 bases, with 12 bases between them. This CDR3 comprises 15 residues. Germline CDR1 reads PRHDT; CDR2 reads FYEKMQ (reference sequence). CDR3 sequence reads: CASSTGPTSTDTQYF. For the CDR3, the DNA is TGTGCCAGCAGCACGGGGCCCACTAGCACAGATACGCAGTATTTT.

The chain links TRBV10-1 to TRBJ1-3; no firm D call. V lost 3 bases, J lost 0 bases, and 9 bases lay in between. This CDR3 region has 15 residues. Germline loops: CDR1 WNHNN, CDR2 SYGVQD (reference sequence). CDR3 bases: TGCGCCAGCAGTGAAAACAGCTACTCTGGAAACACCATATATTTT. Translated, it gives CASSENSYSGNTIYF.

The chain couples TRBV9 to TRBJ2-7; 13 positions match TRBD2. CDR1 and CDR2 (germline): SGDLS, YYNGEE. The ends lost 0 bases at V and 6 bases at J; junction bases unmatched: 6. The length of the CDR3 is 16 residues. The CDR3 loop reads CASSVGGTSGIVEQYF. DNA of the CDR3: TGTGCCAGCAGCGTAGGGGGGACTAGCGGGATTGTCGAGCAGTACTTC.